This T cell receptor beta chain was documented in a study of cytomegalovirus exposure and HLA in healthy donors (dated by TCRdb to 2017 to 2019). Broadly, across the study: An earlier analysis of approximately 600 of the donors reported 250 to 300 Gb of sequence data and 120 million or so unique TCR beta sequences from about 180 million T cells. HLA typing included class I and class II loci at four-digit resolution. In a later analysis, previously published TCR beta repertoires from about 640 donors were re-analyzed and high-resolution HLA genotyping was added so that TCR occurrence patterns could be studied. The study combined high-throughput TCR immunosequencing, statistical association of individual TCRs with disease status, and machine learning to predict cytomegalovirus infection status. Genome-wide SNP genotypes for about 65% of the roughly 670 donors were used in a later genetic analysis, which treated that subset as a discovery cohort. The number of donors typed differed by locus, with roughly 620-630 for A, B, C, DRB1 and DQB1, around 560 for DQA1, over 600 for DPA1, and 472 for DPB1. Every discovery cohort repertoire had been produced on one sequencing platform. The later analysis used no new phenotypic data to find candidate immune exposures, relying instead on TCR beta sequences and their occurrence across donors. In addition to the first cohort of approximately 670 subjects, a separate validation cohort of 100 to 150 different subjects was used. Roughly 320 gigabases of sequencing data and tens of millions of unique TCR sequences made up an early release that covered several hundred HLA-typed donors. An earlier analysis of 587 of the donors applied high-throughput TCR beta sequencing to assess whether each TCR beta V gene segment acted as functional or pseudogenic. The study was designed to test whether signatures of past pathogen exposure could be identified by cataloging public T cell receptors. Among roughly 400 genotyped donors of the cohort, an average of about 220,000 unique TCR beta nucleotide sequences was sequenced per donor, of which roughly 17% were non-productive. Donor age, sex, ethnicity and CMV serostatus were compiled alongside the repertoire data. Roughly 5 DR-DQ haplotypes were handled as single units for association and clustering because linkage in the cohort was strong. Using immunosequencing, the study profiled T cell repertoires from 666 subjects and related those repertoires to cytomegalovirus serostatus. The genetic ancestry cluster associated with self-reported Caucasian donors included approximately 85% of the 300 to 450 genotyped donors. Results the study describes overall, beyond this receptor: Because the 87-base-pair reads could not distinguish some IMGT-functional V segments, including TRBV6-2 and TRBV6-3, those segments were excluded. In an earlier analysis of some 640 of the donors, most TCR beta V segments were observed in productive rearrangements about 87% or about 30% of the time, broadly matching IMGT annotations. A cluster of highly shared sequence variants was judged likely to be a technical artifact of the sequencing pipeline. In both the original and validation cohorts, the classifier was reported to diagnose cytomegalovirus status with high specificity and sensitivity. A total of fewer than 200 TCR beta chains were listed by the study as associated with cytomegalovirus. It was suggested by the authors that the approach could potentially be generalized to other disease states and immunological phenotypes. Most TCR sequences were observed very rarely across donors, whereas some public TCRs were present in many individuals. Presence/absence analyses assumed roughly uniform sequencing depth across donors, an assumption that may not hold. In a later analysis, around 17,000 TCR beta sequences were associated with specific HLA alleles at a false discovery rate of 0.05. In a later analysis, the rate of TCR association differed among HLA loci, with DRB1 alleles having the most associated TCRs and HLA-C alleles having the fewest. According to a later analysis, most CMV-associated TCR beta chains appeared to be HLA-restricted, and the HLA associations seemed to be driven largely by CMV exposure. The only immune exposure information available for the cohort was CMV serostatus. A few of the identified cytomegalovirus-associated TCR beta chains were confirmed in vitro to be specific for cytomegalovirus antigens. Several of the top co-occurrence clusters appeared to be linked to parvovirus B19, influenza, CMV and Epstein-Barr virus, according to a later analysis. A further reported finding was that TCR beta sequences accurately predicted the HLA-A and HLA-B alleles for most subjects in the first cohort. In a later genetic analysis, fewer N-insertions in productive TCRs were reported among donors in an Asian-associated ancestry cluster than the roughly 710-donor mean. Over 15 rarely observed V segments, including chromosome 9 orphons, were excluded from the earlier analysis of several hundred of the donors because counts were too low. Correlated functional status among segregating V segments might be attributable to linkage disequilibrium, but an unknown experimental factor could not be ruled out. The cohort was sequenced for TCR beta chains only, and without alpha or paired-chain data the features that could be detected were limited. HLA typing was unavailable for some donors at each locus, so association tests used only the typed subset. When HLA alleles, especially DR and DQ, strongly co-occurred, attributing TCR associations to individual alleles was difficult. In a later analysis, HLA-associated TCR beta chains showed more clonal expansion and lower generation probabilities than non-associated chains that were equally common. A later genetic analysis associated a missense DCLRE1C variant with V-gene and J-gene trimming of TCR beta chains, and an independent cohort replicated the association.

Worth noting for this clone: This receptor's antigen is unknown.

Reading the germline V gene gives CDR1 SGHTA and CDR2 FQGNSA. CDR3 length: 16 amino acids, cysteine to phenylalanine. Only CDR3 DNA is held: 48 bases, read in frame from base 1. Trimming accounts for 1 base at V and 3 bases at J, while the number of junction bases matched to no gene is 3. The method was the immunoSEQ multiplex PCR assay. For the multiplex PCR, a mixture combining 60 forward primers for TCR Vbeta segments and 13 reverse primers for TCR Jbeta segments was used. A multiplex PCR assay on genomic DNA amplified the CDR3 region of rearranged TCR beta genes. On the Illumina HiSeq System, the amplified TCR beta libraries were sequenced as 87-base-pair reads. Under the source paper's analysis protocol: Across the 600 to 700 repertoires, a later analysis counted around 80 million unique TCR beta chains, 8.5 million to 12 million of which were shared by at least two donors. Raw reads were error-corrected and collapsed into unique sequences with a nearest-neighbor algorithm that merged closely related sequences to remove PCR and sequencing errors. Alignment of CDR3 sequences to IMGT reference sequences was used to assign V, D and J gene segments. For a sequence to be retained, a match of at least six nucleotides to both a V gene segment and a J gene segment was required. Rearrangements were called productive when the CDR3 lacked stop codons and stayed in frame with V and J; all others were non-productive. Following IMGT convention, CDR3 was defined as the stretch from the second conserved V-encoded cysteine up to the conserved J-encoded phenylalanine. The earlier analysis of about 610 of the donors excluded any sequence lacking an unambiguous match to a single V gene segment. In an earlier analysis of approximately 560 of the donors, a V segment was called functional when productive rearrangements were above 56.7%, and segregating when the standard deviation between donors exceeded 5%. A statistical classification framework was developed to diagnose cytomegalovirus status using the catalog of TCR beta chain sequences. In a later analysis, V and J genes were assigned by comparing TCR nucleotide sequences against IMGT/GENE-DB human TR gene sequences. A later analysis assigned CDR3 sequences and most-parsimonious VDJ recombination scenarios with the TCRdist pipeline. In a later analysis, every TCR beta chain was defined by the combination of its CDR3 amino acid sequence and its V-gene family, and reads without a unique V-gene family were dropped. As a way to deal with suspected cross-contamination and a sequencing artifact, a later analysis dropped 450 to 600 nucleotide sequences that were highly shared and had low generation probability. In a later analysis, a clonal expansion index was calculated for each public chain from normalized within-repertoire ranks of inferred template counts. Generation probabilities in a later analysis came from a VDJ recombination model fitted to out-of-frame rearrangements, and those results were checked against IGoR. In a later analysis, TCR-TCR, TCR-HLA and TCR-CMV co-occurrence was scored with hypergeometric tests, and a repertoire-size bias correction was applied to TCR pairs. To estimate false discovery rates, a later analysis permuted the HLA or CMV assignments 20 times. In a later analysis, co-occurring TCRs were grouped using DBSCAN, with TCRdist sequence similarity added in when clustering inside HLA-allele-positive subsets. Repertoires with fewer than 30,000 or more than 120,000 public chains were left out of co-occurrence clustering, as were a few repertoires with anomalous nucleotide sharing. TCRdb carries this immuneACCESS record with in-frame sequences only. Its versions omit some clonotypes, under half of them owing to an unresolved V gene in the studies checked, with the rest unexplained. D and trimming were read from the DNA, whereas the V and J calls and clone size are those reported in that table. The sample's clone listing holds more than 45,000 clones. The ten largest clones represent approximately 12% of the sample.

The cohort consisted of 670 or so healthy bone marrow donors. At the time of sampling, all cohort members were nominally healthy, though unrecorded immune exposures were likely present. The donor tested CMV seropositive, placing the donor among the 290 or so seropositive members of the cohort. A peripheral blood sample was provided by each donor, and peripheral blood mononuclear cells were used for TCR beta sequencing. Genomic DNA extraction from the blood cell samples was performed with the Qiagen DNeasy Blood Extraction Kit. Sequencing was carried out using PBMCs. Recombination connected TRBV7-2 to TRBJ2-5, with 12 bases aligning to TRBD1. The TCR comes from a woman aged 25 to 45 in good health and CMV-seropositive. The CDR3 corresponds to CASSLGGQGAKETQYF. The DNA sequence follows: TGTGCCAGCAGCTTAGGGGGACAGGGGGCGAAAGAGACCCAGTACTTC.